This T cell receptor (beta chain) originates from a study of cytomegalovirus exposure and HLA in healthy donors. General study results and limits: The CMV antigen specificity of three CMV-associated chains was confirmed through in vitro analysis. Indistinguishable V segments, including TRBV6-2 and TRBV6-3, were excluded. It was 150 to 200 TCR beta chains that were listed as cytomegalovirus-associated. Segments of the TCR beta V type were, in most cases, productive about 90% or about 30% of the time in an earlier analysis.

The CDR3 length is 13 residues. The germline CDR1 and CDR2 sequences are SGHTA and FQGNSA. J lost 8 bases, V lost 4 bases, and 5 bases had no gene match. PCR used 60 Vbeta primers and 13 Jbeta primers. Sequencing used immunoSEQ multiplex PCR; TCRdb keeps in-frame clones, though not all of them. The sample holds 170,000 or so clones, 75% to 85% seen once. Concerning this clone: Its antigen is as yet unknown.

The V gene is TRBV7-2, the J gene TRBJ2-4; 7 bases map to TRBD1. Sequenced input: PBMCs. The TCR originated in a woman aged 30 to 39 in good health and CMV-seropositive. CDR3 DNA sequence: TGTGCCAGCAGCTCCCGACAGGGAGACATTCAGTACTTC. It encodes CASSSRQGDIQYF. The whole variable domain, filled in from reference TRBV7-2 and TRBJ2-4, reads GAGVSQSPSNKVTEKGKDVELRCDPISGHTALYWYRQSLGQGLEFLIYFQGNSAPDKSGLPSDRFSAERTGGSVSTLTIQRTQQEDSAVYLCASSSRQGDIQYFGAGTRLSVL.